This entry is about one TCR beta chain. The source of the sample is a study of blood T cell repertoires in COVID-19. This CDR3 is 11 amino acids long. Trimming took off 6 bases at V and 2 bases at J, with 5 bases between the two ends. Assay used: immunoSEQ multiplex PCR; TCRdb lists only in-frame clones, some missing. The data show fewer than 400,000 clones, 85% seen once. This chain links TRBV12-3 or TRBV12-4 with TRBJ2-7, with TRBD2 as a possible D gene (5 bases). This sequence originates from a woman aged 18-35 years with acute or convalescent COVID-19. The sequencing input was peripheral blood. In nucleotides, the CDR3 is TGTGCCAGCAGCGGGGCCTACGAGCAGTACTTC. Amino acids: CASSGAYEQYF.